A single sample gave rise to the 9 T cell receptor beta chains below, sequenced in a study of blood T cell repertoires in COVID-19 (dated by TCRdb to the early 2020s). Library prep was done by the immunoSEQ multiplex PCR assay. Here the immuneACCESS table is served through TCRdb, limited to in-frame sequences with V and J called. Missing clones are a known gap in these copies; in checked studies unresolved V genes cover under half, and the rest lacks a known reason. Here the sample has about 140,000 clones; around nine tenths occur a single time. Approximately 9% of the sample comes from the top ten. The sample taken for sequencing was peripheral blood. All receptors come from a woman between 50 and 59 years old with active or convalescent COVID-19.

The rearrangement links TRBV24-1 to TRBJ1-2, with D hard to call. The V end lost 5 bases, the J end lost 6 bases, and 6 bases lay between the germline ends. The CDR3 is made up of 11 amino acids. The germline gives CDR1 KGHDR, CDR2 SFDVKD. The CDR3 bases are TGTGCCACCAGTGCCGGGGATGGCTACACCTTC. Translated, it gives CATSAGDGYTF.

This clone was counted once. Relative to the germline gene, one junction end is altered; a read error may explain this. This chain uses TRBV10-3 with TRBJ1-1, with a possible D match to TRBD1 (5 bases). Germline-derived CDR1 and CDR2 are ENHRY and SYGVKD. The CDR3 length is 14 residues. CDR3 in DNA: TGTGCCATCACTGAGGCGGGAGAGGGGACTGAAGCTTTCTTT. Its translation is CAITEAGEGTEAFF.

This chain connects TRBV5-1 to TRBJ1-1; the D gene is possibly TRBD1 (5 bases). Germline CDR1 SGHRS, CDR2 YFSETQ. V lost 0 bases and J 1 base, leaving 7 bases between the germline ends. The CDR3 covers 14 residues. CDR3 region: CASSLEGPNTEAFF. The CDR3 region has the DNA TGCGCCAGCAGCTTGGAGGGGCCGAACACTGAAGCTTTCTTT.

CDR3 region: CASSVEGRANEKLFF. The CDR3, as DNA: TGTGCCAGCAGCGTAGAAGGGAGGGCTAATGAAAAACTGTTTTTT. The gene calls are TRBV9 and TRBJ1-4; D not certain. Germline V CDR1 and CDR2: SGDLS, YYNGEE. Between the trimmed V and J ends, which lost 0 bases and 3 bases, there was a span of 9 bases. This CDR3 is built from 15 residues.

The CDR3 nucleotides are TGTGCCAGCAGCCAAGACTTCAAACTAGAGGATGGCTACACCTTC. It codes for CASSQDFKLEDGYTF. V usage is TRBV4-2 and J usage is TRBJ1-2; D gene uncertain. The CDR3 loop spans 15 amino acids. Trimming shortened V by 0 bases and J by 6 bases, and 14 bases separated the two germline ends. Germline CDR1 is LGHNA and CDR2 is YNFKEQ.

The V gene is TRBV2, the J gene TRBJ2-5; 11 nucleotides match TRBD2. The CDR3 loop spans 15 amino acids. CDR1 and CDR2 (germline): SNHLY, FYNNEI. J gave up 5 bases and V 7 bases, and 9 bases lay outside the gene matches. CDR3 sequence (DNA): TGTGCCAGCATTAGACTAGCGGGGATGGGGGAGACCCAGTACTTC. Translating it yields CASIRLAGMGETQYF.

V usage is TRBV24-1 and J usage is TRBJ2-2, with a weak D call TRBD1 (6 bases). Germline loops: CDR1 KGHDR, CDR2 SFDVKD. V was cut by 9 bases and J by 4 bases, with 14 bases left in between. The length of the CDR3 is 14 residues. CDR3 bases: TGTGCCACCCGAGGGGGACGAGGCACCGGGGAGCTGTTTTTT. Translated, it gives CATRGGRGTGELFF.

This rearrangement joins TRBV30 to TRBJ2-7; D is unresolved. Germline lookup yields CDR1 GTSNPN and CDR2 SVGIG (reference sequence). The CDR3 loop spans 12 amino acids. Trimming cost V 5 bases and J 7 bases, with 15 bases left between them. The CDR3 coding sequence is TGTGCCTGGGCAGGTACCGCCTGGGAGCAGTACTTC. Translation: CAWAGTAWEQYF. Combining the CDR3 with reference TRBV30 and TRBJ2-7 gives the whole variable domain SQTIHQWPATLVQPVGSPLSLECTVEGTSNPNLYWYRQAAGRGLQLLFYSVGIGQISSEVPQNLSASRPQDRQFILSSKKLLLSDSGFYLCAWAGTAWEQYFGPGTRLTVT.

The CDR3 loop reads CASSLTSGVNEQFF. The CDR3 DNA reads TGTGCCAGCAGCTTAACTAGCGGGGTCAATGAGCAGTTCTTC. V gene TRBV7-3 combines with J gene TRBJ2-1, with 8 nucleotides matching TRBD2. The CDR3 spans 14 residues. V lost 0 bases, J lost 6 bases, and 1 base stayed unmatched. CDR1 is SGHTA, CDR2 FQGTGA, per germline.